This entry describes one TCR beta chain. These data belong to a study of blood T cell repertoires in COVID-19. The CDR3 is made up of 15 amino acids. V lost 4 bases to trimming and J lost 6 bases, with 19 bases between them. The germline CDR1 and CDR2 sequences are SGHNT and YYREEE (reference sequence). Only in-frame clones appear in the TCRdb table, and some are missing; sequencing was by immunoSEQ multiplex PCR. This table holds approximately 180,000 clones, 80% to 90% found once. The rearrangement links TRBV5-4 to TRBJ1-1, with a tentative D call TRBD1 (5 bases). The clonotype originates from a man aged 55 to 70 with acute or convalescent COVID-19. The sample was peripheral blood. CDR3 sequence: CASSPGLETVAEAFF. In nucleotides, the CDR3 is TGTGCCAGCAGCCCGGGACTCGAAACGGTTGCTGAAGCTTTCTTT.